This TCR beta chain was profiled in a study of tumor and adjacent non-tumor tissue in lung cancer (dated by TCRdb to the late 2010s). The study in broad terms: Of the cohort, 11 to 12 patients had adenocarcinoma, 2 had squamous cell carcinoma and 1 had small cell lung cancer. Among the roughly 15 patients, ages ranged from roughly 31 to 76 years, some ten were men and 5 were women, and disease was TNM stage I to III. Approximately 31 paired specimens, one tumor and one normal lung sample per patient, were profiled by TCRbeta CDR3 sequencing. Using bulk TCRbeta repertoires from over twelve lung cancer patients, the study set lung tumor tissue side by side with matched distant non-tumor lung tissue. Sequencing generated a total of around 120 million productive TCRbeta reads, averaging about 4 million reads per sample.

RNA was isolated from bulk, unsorted tissue, and RNA quality was assessed with a NanoDrop ND-1000 and an Agilent 2100. For the normal lung samples, distant non-tumor tissue was collected more than 3 cm away from the tumor edge. Newly diagnosed lung cancer patients without prior chemotherapy who had been admitted for thoracic surgery in China between August and November 2014 were enrolled as donors. The study excluded patients who had received radiotherapy or chemotherapy before or who had another cancer at the same time. Pieces of surgical tissue measuring about 1-2.2 cm3 were kept in RNAlater solution and stored at -80 degrees C until use. Library prep was done by multiplex PCR. The instrument was an Illumina HiSeq 2500. TCRbeta libraries were constructed through three rounds of nested PCR with primers (Table S4) according to protocols adapted from ARM-PCR. Before sequencing, PCR products of 200-500 bp were excised from the gel and purified with the QIAquick gel extraction kit. As for the original processing: Reads were cleaned using Trimmomatic, were merged into complete CDR3 sequences using FLASH, and were assigned to V(D)J germline segments using MiTCR. Clonal diversity was calculated as the inverse Simpson's index using VDJtools. Productive reads were defined as in-frame sequences without a premature stop codon. The public reads were run again by TCRdb, first through fastp at Q25 and then through MiXCR, and only productive beta chains were kept. One record per CDR3 amino acid sequence lists the most common genes and DNA. The V and J calls here are based on TCRdb, not the publication. Counted in this sample were approximately 90,000 distinct CDR3 sequences; around 80% of them appeared once. The biggest ten clones account for 20% to 25% of the sample.

Regarding this clonotype: Its antigen remains undetermined. No much larger clone exists at a distance of one base, and base qualities are not known.

Per the germline V gene, SGHAT is the CDR1 and FQNNGV is the CDR2. The CDR3, from cysteine to phenylalanine, totals 12 residues. Left in the record is the CDR3 DNA by itself, 36 bases read in frame from the first base. The junction shows trimming of 9 bases on V and 5 bases on J, plus 14 bases between the germline ends. Findings and caveats that apply to the study as a whole: The top 100 clones made up a significantly larger cumulative share of the repertoire in normal lung than in tumor tissue. TCR diversity (inverse Simpson) was significantly higher in tumor than in normal lung tissue (about 400 vs 150, P = 0.0075, Mann-Whitney U test). Significantly higher TCR diversity was found in younger patients, and higher tumor TCR diversity was associated with shorter overall and disease-free survival. Only around 14 patients were in the cohort, and the authors stated that larger samples and more detailed clinical data are needed. Peripheral blood was not sequenced, so blood TCRbeta repertoires in these lung cancer patients were not examined. The methods do not name the sequencing platform or mention unique molecular identifiers.

The origin of this receptor is a woman between 50 and 59 years old with non-small cell lung cancer. Recombination linked TRBV11-2 to TRBJ2-7; the D gene is unclear. Sequencing was performed on distant non-tumor lung tissue. The CDR3 is CASSAWPHEQYF. DNA sequence: TGTGCCAGTTCGGCATGGCCCCACGAGCAGTACTTC.